This T cell receptor (beta chain) was sequenced during a study of CD8+ T cells in alopecia areata. Study-wide results and caveats: TCR sharing across patients was less clear than in mice, possibly HLA-related. Scalp sequencing also captures normal skin's resident alphabeta T cells.

Lesional scalp punch biopsies and peripheral blood were collected from alopecia areata patients. Researchers picked out CD4+ and CD8+ T cells from PBMCs by sorting. Extracted RNA was reverse transcribed into cDNA, the sequencing template. Produced via immunoSEQ multiplex PCR; TCRdb's table is partial and in-frame only. The sample contains tens of thousands of clones, 45% to 60% of which appear only once. This CDR3 comprises 14 residues. V was pared by 4 bases and J by 4 bases, with 4 bases of the junction left unmatched. The germline gives CDR1 SGHRS, CDR2 YFSETQ. Comments on this clone: The antigen remains undetermined.

The genes are TRBV5-1 and TRBJ2-3; 9 positions agree with TRBD1. What was sequenced was NKG2D-high CD8+ T cells sorted from blood. The receptor was derived from a human donor with alopecia areata. CDR3 bases: TGCGCCAGCAGCCCGTGGACAGGGGCAGATACGCAGTATTTT. It encodes CASSPWTGADTQYF.